This T cell receptor beta chain was recovered during a study of blood T cell repertoires in COVID-19. Looking at the study overall: Collection of acute and convalescent COVID-19 samples took place in the United States, Italy and Spain. T cells, B-cell-depleted T cells, or PBMCs supplied cDNA or gDNA.

This clone came up once. In the original processing: It was from reference gene primer amplification that nucleated cell counts were estimated. TCRdb's copy holds only in-frame clones and misses some; the assay was immunoSEQ multiplex PCR. The V and J calls and the clone size are those of that table, but D and trimming were determined from the DNA. The sample records 70,000 to 95,000 clones, around 90% being singletons. The CDR3 has 16 amino acids. Trimming removed 0 bases at V and 3 bases at J, with 16 bases between. In germline, CDR1 is SGHDT, CDR2 YYEEEE. Sequencing was carried out using peripheral blood. The clonotype was recovered from a woman between 50 and 59 years old in a cohort sampled during active COVID-19. The chain has TRBV5-6 and TRBJ2-7, with D possibly being TRBD2 (6 bases). CDR3 sequence reads: CASSLGLLARSYEQYF. CDR3 DNA sequence: TGTGCCAGCAGCTTGGGGTTACTAGCTAGGAGCTACGAGCAGTACTTC.